This T cell receptor (beta chain) was observed in a study of regulatory T cells in long-lasting Graves disease. Study context: Graves' patients, diagnosed recently, had received antithyroid drugs under 3 months.

Arm-PCR of CDR3 regions and iRepertoire HTBI primers were used to build TCR beta libraries. Per the original data handling: The identification of 60 or so TRBV and around 15 TRBJ segments was made across samples. MiXCR, run by TCRdb on the multiplex PCR reads, gives a single entry per CDR3 protein. The authors' filters were not applied to this entry. The table shows 250,000 to 300,000 distinct CDR3 sequences, with around 19% occurring only once. Time point meaning: newly diagnosed GD, antithyroid drugs for less than 3 months. Extracted PBMC RNA gave rise to the TCR library. This clonotype was seen only a few times. A read error may be the cause here, since a much bigger clone is one base away. The CDR3 runs to 15 residues. Germline V gives CDR1 MNHNS, CDR2 SASEGT. These sequences were also reported in another study, on T cells in Graves' hyperthyroidism and ophthalmopathy. As reported in that work: A patient was excluded if there was uncontrolled infection, other autoimmune disease, pregnancy or lactation. In the blood, most expanded thyroid clonotypes above 0.001 appeared as well.

The sample here was peripheral blood mononuclear cells (PBMCs), taken at new diagnosis, from a patient treated with antithyroid drugs. The sequence was collected from a woman aged 30 to 39 with Graves disease. The chain uses TRBV6-1 and TRBJ2-7, with 10 bases matching TRBD1. CDR3 in amino acids: CASCEVETGGGEQYF. CDR3 nucleotides: TGTGCCAGCTGTGAAGTGGAGACAGGGGGCGGCGAGCAGTACTTC.